This paragraph covers one T cell receptor (beta chain) sequence. Its specificity is unknown. Method: immunoSEQ multiplex PCR; TCRdb's copy keeps in-frame clones and lacks some. The table shows roughly 90,000 clones, with 88% occurring only once. This specimen comes from a study of graft-versus-host responses after intestinal transplantation. About the research overall: After anti-thymocyte globulin induction, recipients took tacrolimus and steroids for approximately 3 years.

General study findings and limits: High graft-versus-host to host-versus-graft clonal ratios were found in allografts of patients who had graft-donor T cell macrochimerism. Maximum circulating GvH clone levels tracked with early post-transplant HvG decreases.

This specimen consisted of unstimulated CD4+ T cells sorted from spleen or lymph node cells, obtained before transplant. The TCR sequence derives from a human donor who was the organ donor for an intestinal transplant.

The CDR3 coding sequence is TGTGCCAGCAGCTTAGCTCCCGGGGTTAGTAACAATGAGCAGTTCTTC. Translating it yields CASSLAPGVSNNEQFF. V gene TRBV7-8 combines with J gene TRBJ2-1; tentatively, D is TRBD2 (5 bases). CDR1 SGHVS and CDR2 FQNEAQ come from the germline V gene. The CDR3 extends over 16 amino acids. V lost 0 bases to trimming and J lost 5 bases, with 14 bases between them.